The 5 T cell receptor beta chains presented below share a single source sample, sequenced in a study of T-cell memory formation after mild COVID-19. From the 5' RACE reads, TCRdb called clonotypes with MiXCR, one entry per CDR3 protein. The sample gives under 400,000 distinct CDR3 sequences, 25% to 30% of which show up once; approximately 13% is in the top ten. Sequenced sample: PBMCs or a T cell subset sorted from them (not recorded which). The origin of the receptors is an adult woman who had mild COVID-19 (a few samples of this study predate the infection). Cell type and time point are not known.

V gene TRBV5-6 combines with J gene TRBJ2-3; TRBD2 matches at 9 bases. This CDR3 is 17 amino acids long. J was trimmed by 5 bases and V by 4 bases; bases with no gene match: 14. The germline V gene encodes CDR1 SGHDT and CDR2 YYEEEE. CDR3 coding DNA: TGTGCCAGCAGCCTTATACTCGGGACTAGCCTAGGAGATACGCAGTATTTT. It is translated as CASSLILGTSLGDTQYF.

This clonotype was detected a few times. The rearrangement uses TRBV5-1 and TRBJ2-3, with D unresolved. Deletions cut 3 bases from V and 0 bases from J, with 11 bases between. The CDR3 has 15 amino acids. CDR1 is SGHRS, CDR2 YFSETQ, per germline. Written as DNA, the CDR3 is TGCGCCAGCAGCTCCTCAGACGGTAGCACAGATACGCAGTATTTT. As protein: CASSSSDGSTDTQYF.

This clonotype has at least ten counts. V gene TRBV4-2 combines with J gene TRBJ2-7, with TRBD2 matching 11 bases. CDR1 is LGHNA and CDR2 is YNFKEQ in the germline V gene. The CDR3 spans 15 residues. V shed 4 bases and J 7 bases; nucleotides not matched to a gene: 9. CDR3 protein: CASSPGTSGRGEQYF. For the CDR3, the DNA is TGTGCCAGCAGCCCGGGGACTAGCGGTAGGGGAGAGCAGTACTTC.

This clonotype came up a few times. The V and J genes are TRBV4-2 and TRBJ1-2, with D maybe TRBD1 (5 bases). The CDR3 runs 15 residues. V was cut by 0 bases and J by 2 bases, with 10 bases left in between. Germline CDR1 and CDR2: LGHNA and YNFKEQ. CDR3 loop: CASSQDRQNNYGYTF. CDR3 sequence (DNA): TGTGCCAGCAGCCAAGATCGACAGAACAACTATGGCTACACCTTC.

This clonotype was recorded a few times. This chain joins TRBV29-1 and TRBJ2-6; D perhaps matches TRBD1 (5 bases). There are 15 residues in the CDR3. With 1 base removed from V and 0 bases from J, the gap between germline ends came to 7 bases. CDR1 is SQVTM, CDR2 ANQGSEA, per germline. Written as DNA, the CDR3 is TGCAGCGTTGAAGGAGACAGCTCTGGGGCCAACGTCCTGACTTTC. Protein sequence: CSVEGDSSGANVLTF.